This is a list of T cell receptor beta chains from one sample in a study of control samples from healthy donors and cancer patients. Only in-frame clones appear in the TCRdb table, and some are missing; sequencing was by immunoSEQ multiplex PCR. In the table there are about 53,000 clones, roughly 90% of which are singletons. Material for sequencing was PBMCs. Receptor source: a man aged 55 to 70 with head and neck cancer. CDR3s include the opening cysteine and the closing phenylalanine or tryptophan. Each record gives: V gene, J gene, CDR3 protein.

>TRBV9|TRBJ2-7
CASSPGTASYEQYF
>TRBV27|TRBJ2-2
CARRRGQGGTGELFF
>TRBV5-4|TRBJ2-1
CASSLPGGPHNEQFF
>TRBV25-1|TRBJ2-3
CASSPSGSTDTQYF
>TRBV7-9|TRBJ2-3
CASSPKGGPSTDTQYF
>TRBV3-1/TRBV3-2|TRBJ2-5
CASSRAQGAQWETQYF
>TRBV4-2|TRBJ2-7
CASSQDGADGGEQYF
>TRBV10-3|TRBJ2-5
CAISPSAETQYF
>TRBV19|TRBJ2-5
CASSPGTQETQYF
>TRBV21-1|TRBJ2-1
CASSNKRKFLLAGVHNEQFF
>TRBV12-3/TRBV12-4|TRBJ1-1
CASSRTKHTEAFF
>TRBV14|TRBJ2-7
CASSLTGNYEQYF
>TRBV7-9|TRBJ2-7
CASSTPGTAYEQYF
>TRBV21-1|TRBJ1-5
CPRGGGNQPQHF
>TRBV29-1|TRBJ2-7
CSVEGEAPYEQYF
>TRBV28|TRBJ1-4
CASRSQGASEKLFF
>TRBV7-9|TRBJ2-1
CASSLDGRGIDEQFF
>TRBV28|TRBJ1-1
CASSHRVANTEAFF
>TRBV6-5|TRBJ2-2
CASSTGQKNTGELFF
>TRBV7-8|TRBJ1-1
CASSLAQGRTEAFF
>TRBV9|TRBJ2-5
CASSVTGETQYF
>TRBV7-2|TRBJ2-7
CASSSSGGSYEQYF
>TRBV11-2|TRBJ2-1
CASNPPTGTTGPYNEQFF
>TRBV10-3|TRBJ1-5
CAISVSDQPQHF
>TRBV7-3|TRBJ2-3
CASSPTGGRFTDTQYF
>TRBV30|TRBJ2-5
CAWSVRSGSETQYF
>TRBV24-1|TRBJ2-6
CATSDPPSGANVLTF
>TRBV24-1|TRBJ2-1
CATSDRTSSDEQFF
>TRBV28|TRBJ2-7
CASRLSGGIYEQYF
>TRBV4-3|TRBJ2-5
CASSQDLGTVSETQYF
>TRBV7-2|TRBJ2-7
CASSLERVSRYEQYF